The 18 T cell receptor beta chains below were found in one sample sequenced in a study of shared clonotypes between healthy human individuals. Sequencing used immunoSEQ multiplex PCR; TCRdb keeps in-frame clones, though not all of them. The sample carries roughly 2.6 million clones, over 85% recorded once. The specimen sequenced was naive CD4+ T cells sorted from blood. The subset here: CD45RA+ positively selected. Receptor source: a man in his late teens or twenties in good health.

This chain links TRBV28 with TRBJ2-3; D gene unclear. Germline CDR1 MDHEN, CDR2 SYDVKM. V was clipped by 3 bases and J by 2 bases, with 18 bases between them. CDR3 length equals 17 residues. The CDR3 sequence is CASSFYSGGTLTDTQYF. The DNA of the CDR3 is TGTGCCAGCAGTTTTTACTCTGGCGGTACCCTCACAGATACGCAGTATTTT.

The rearrangement joins TRBV4-1 to TRBJ2-7; 7 bases fit TRBD1. This CDR3 has 16 amino acids. The J segment lost 2 bases and the V segment lost 2 bases, leaving 9 bases of the junction unmatched. CDR1 and CDR2 (germline): MGHRA, YSYEKL. CDR3 amino acids: CASSQTEGTVTYEQYF. DNA for the CDR3: TGCGCCAGCAGCCAAACCGAAGGGACAGTTACCTACGAGCAGTACTTC.

This clone was counted between two and nine times. Other nucleotide sequences from this sample produce the same CDR3. The J gene is TRBJ1-5, the V gene TRBV5-1, with no clear D. Germline CDR1 and CDR2: SGHRS and YFSETQ. The CDR3 spans 13 residues. Trimming pared 0 bases from V and 5 bases from J, leaving 6 bases between. The CDR3 loop is CASSLDVDQPQHF. The CDR3, as DNA: TGCGCCAGCAGCTTGGACGTTGATCAGCCCCAGCATTTT.

The chain employs TRBV4-3 and TRBJ2-3, with D unresolved. The V gene's germline CDR1 is LGHNA and CDR2 YSLEER. Trimming removed 0 bases at V and 3 bases at J, with 10 bases between. The CDR3 length is 15 residues. The CDR3 loop is CASSQENRATDTQYF. DNA for the CDR3: TGCGCCAGCAGCCAAGAGAATAGGGCAACAGATACGCAGTATTTT.

The genes are TRBV28 and TRBJ1-2; no reliable D call. This CDR3 comprises 13 residues. V was clipped by 4 bases and J by 2 bases, with 8 bases between them. The V gene's germline CDR1 is MDHEN and CDR2 SYDVKM. CDR3 DNA: TGTGCCAGCAGTTGGACTGTGAACTATGGCTACACCTTC. Amino acid sequence: CASSWTVNYGYTF.

The V gene is TRBV7-3, the J gene TRBJ2-2; D perhaps matches TRBD1 (5 bases). The CDR3 spans 15 residues. The germline gives CDR1 SGHTA, CDR2 FQGTGA. V lost 3 bases and J lost 2, with 10 bases in between. CDR3 coding DNA: TGTGCCAGCAGCTTCGGACACCTAAACACCGGGGAGCTGTTTTTT. Its translation: CASSFGHLNTGELFF.

The chain joins TRBV12-2 to TRBJ2-3; the tabulated D call, TRBD2, remains unverified against the DNA. TRBV12-2 is a pseudogene segment. The CDR3 consists of 17 residues. CDR3 sequence: CASRLEGLAGITDTQYF. The CDR3 nucleotides read TGTGCAAGTCGCTTAGAGGGACTAGCGGGGATCACAGATACGCAGTATTTT.

The rearrangement uses TRBV19 and TRBJ2-7; 9 nucleotides align to TRBD1. This CDR3 has 15 residues. Per germline, CDR1 LNHDA and CDR2 SQIVND (reference sequence). V dropped 5 bases and J dropped 3; count of bases not matched to a gene: 8. CDR3 sequence reads: CASSSMWTGDYEQYF. The CDR3 nucleotides read TGTGCCAGTAGTTCCATGTGGACAGGGGACTACGAGCAGTACTTC.

A note on this clone: Within the sample, other DNA sequences also encode this same CDR3. The chain carries TRBV6-5 and TRBJ2-5; TRBD2 matches 8 bases. Germline values: CDR1 MNHEY, CDR2 SVGAGI. With V trimmed by 6 bases and J by 4 bases, 1 base remained unmatched. The CDR3 sequence is 12 residues long. CDR3 in amino acids: CASSRGGETQYF. CDR3 bases: TGTGCCAGCAGCCGGGGGGGAGAGACCCAGTACTTC.

A single count supports this clone. CDR3 DNA: TGTGCCAGCAGCTTAGGGGGCGGGGGGTCAGAGACCCAGTACTTC. This codes for CASSLGGGGSETQYF. The chain uses TRBV7-8 and TRBJ2-5; 8 nucleotides align to TRBD2. The ends lost 1 base at V and 4 bases at J; junction bases unmatched: 5. Germline CDR1 and CDR2: SGHVS and FQNEAQ. The CDR3 has 15 residues.

Of note for this clone: Distinct nucleotide sequences in the sample also encode this CDR3. The V and J genes are TRBV18 and TRBJ2-7; 9 bases fit TRBD1. Unmatched junction bases numbered 2, after V lost 2 bases and J lost 3 bases. The CDR3 is 14 amino acids. Germline CDR1 and CDR2: KGHSH and LQKENI. This chain's CDR3 is CASSPGTGNYEQYF. For the CDR3, the DNA is TGTGCCAGCTCACCAGGGACAGGGAACTACGAGCAGTACTTC.

This clone appeared once. The chain carries TRBV27 and TRBJ1-4; D is uncertain. This CDR3 has 15 amino acids. V was cut by 4 bases and J by 7 bases, with 16 bases left in between. The V gene's germline CDR1 is MNHEY and CDR2 SMNVEV (reference sequence). This chain's CDR3 is CASSSRPTIGEKLFF. In nucleotides, the CDR3 is TGTGCCAGCAGTTCCAGACCCACAATAGGTGAAAAACTGTTTTTT.

CDR3 amino acids: CASSSLLGQRSSYNEQFF. CDR3 DNA sequence: TGTGCCAGCAGTTCCCTCCTGGGGCAGAGGAGCTCCTACAATGAGCAGTTCTTC. V and J are TRBV27 and TRBJ2-1; TRBD1 is a possible D gene (5 bases). The CDR3 runs 18 residues. Germline CDR1 and CDR2: MNHEY and SMNVEV (reference sequence). V lost 4 bases and J 0 bases, leaving 19 bases between the germline ends.

The gene calls are TRBV5-1 and TRBJ2-5, with 10 bases that match TRBD2. The ends lost 5 bases at V and 3 bases at J; junction bases unmatched: 4. CDR3 size: 14 residues. Germline assignment: CDR1 SGHRS and CDR2 YFSETQ. The CDR3: CASSYSGRKETQYF. CDR3 nucleotides: TGCGCCAGCAGTTATAGCGGGAGGAAAGAGACCCAGTACTTC.

This chain uses TRBV30 with TRBJ2-7; D remains ambiguous. CDR1 is GTSNPN and CDR2 is SVGIG in the germline V gene (reference sequence). The ends were cut back, 1 base at V and 4 bases at J, with 14 bases in the middle. The CDR3 sequence is 14 residues long. This chain's CDR3 is CAWSGVGSSYEQYF. The DNA for the CDR3 is TGTGCCTGGAGTGGAGTTGGTTCGTCTTACGAGCAGTACTTC.

The chain has TRBV19 and TRBJ1-6; maybe TRBD1 (5 bases). The length of the CDR3 is 14 residues. Per germline, CDR1 LNHDA and CDR2 SQIVND (reference sequence). Trimming stripped 3 bases from V and 10 bases from J, with 13 bases between. The CDR3 loop reads CASSIPQGSSPLHF. CDR3 coding DNA: TGTGCCAGTAGTATTCCGCAGGGAAGCTCACCCCTCCACTTT.

The chain has TRBV14 and TRBJ2-1, with 7 bases identical to TRBD1. V shed 3 bases and J 4 bases; nucleotides not matched to a gene: 6. Germline CDR1 reads SGHDN; CDR2 reads FVKESK. The CDR3 is 15 amino acids. For the CDR3, the DNA is TGTGCCAGCAGCCAGTACAGGGGAACGTACAATGAGCAGTTCTTC. Translating gives CASSQYRGTYNEQFF.

J is TRBJ2-7 and V is TRBV19, with 11 nucleotides matching TRBD1. The CDR3 consists of 15 residues. The V and J ends lost 5 bases and 2 bases, in that order; junction bases with no gene match: 5. Germline-derived CDR1 and CDR2 are LNHDA and SQIVND (reference sequence). The CDR3 DNA reads TGTGCCAGTAGTCCCCCGGACAGGGGGCCCTACGAGCAGTACTTC. Translation gives CASSPPDRGPYEQYF.